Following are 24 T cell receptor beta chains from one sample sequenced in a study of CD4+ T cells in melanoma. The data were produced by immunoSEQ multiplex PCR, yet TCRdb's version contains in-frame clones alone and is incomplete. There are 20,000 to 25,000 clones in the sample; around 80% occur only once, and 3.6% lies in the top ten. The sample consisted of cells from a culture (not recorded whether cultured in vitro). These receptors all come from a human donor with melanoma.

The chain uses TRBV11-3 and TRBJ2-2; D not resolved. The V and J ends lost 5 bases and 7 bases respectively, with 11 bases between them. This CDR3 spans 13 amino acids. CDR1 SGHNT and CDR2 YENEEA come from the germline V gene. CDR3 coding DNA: TGTGCCAGCAGCCCGAAGTCATACGGGGAGCTGTTTTTT. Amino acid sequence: CASSPKSYGELFF.

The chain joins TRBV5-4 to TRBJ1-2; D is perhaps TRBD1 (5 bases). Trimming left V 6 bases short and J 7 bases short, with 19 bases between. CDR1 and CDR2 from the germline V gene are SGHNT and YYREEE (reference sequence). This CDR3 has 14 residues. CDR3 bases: TGTGCCAGCAAGTTTTCCAGACAGTCCTCTGGCTACACCTTC. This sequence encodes CASKFSRQSSGYTF.

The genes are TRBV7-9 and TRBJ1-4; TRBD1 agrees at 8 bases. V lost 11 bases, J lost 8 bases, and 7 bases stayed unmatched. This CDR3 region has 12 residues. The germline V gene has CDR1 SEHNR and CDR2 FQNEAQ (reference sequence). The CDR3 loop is CAGQGSNEKLFF. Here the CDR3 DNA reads TGTGCCGGACAGGGATCCAACGAAAAACTGTTTTTT.

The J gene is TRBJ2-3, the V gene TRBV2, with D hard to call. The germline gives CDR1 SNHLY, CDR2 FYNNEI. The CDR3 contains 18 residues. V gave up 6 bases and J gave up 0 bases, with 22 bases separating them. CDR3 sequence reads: CASSLLPFQDLSTDTQYF. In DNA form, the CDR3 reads TGTGCCAGCAGCTTATTACCCTTTCAGGACCTTAGCACAGATACGCAGTATTTT.

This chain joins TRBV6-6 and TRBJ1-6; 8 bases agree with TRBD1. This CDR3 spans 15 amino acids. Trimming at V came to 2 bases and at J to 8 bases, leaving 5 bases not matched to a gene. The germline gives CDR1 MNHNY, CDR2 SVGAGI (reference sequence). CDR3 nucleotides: TGTGCCAGCAGTTACGGATCAGGGGGCCATTCACCCCTCCACTTT. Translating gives CASSYGSGGHSPLHF.

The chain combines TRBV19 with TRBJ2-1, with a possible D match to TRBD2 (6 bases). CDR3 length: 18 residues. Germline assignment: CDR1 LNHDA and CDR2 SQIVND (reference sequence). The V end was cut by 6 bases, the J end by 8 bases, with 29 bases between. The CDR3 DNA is TGTGCCAGTAGGGGGGGTGGGCAGGGATTTCGGGTTGGCTATGAGCAGTTCTTC. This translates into CASRGGGQGFRVGYEQFF.

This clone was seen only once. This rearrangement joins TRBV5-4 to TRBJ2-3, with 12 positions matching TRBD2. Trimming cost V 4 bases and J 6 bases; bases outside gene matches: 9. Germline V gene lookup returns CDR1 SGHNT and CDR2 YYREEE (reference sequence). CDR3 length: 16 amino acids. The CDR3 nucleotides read TGTGCCAGCAGCGCCACTAGCGGGGGGTCCCCCGATACGCAGTATTTT. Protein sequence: CASSATSGGSPDTQYF.

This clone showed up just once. This chain's CDR3 is CSGRRGNYEQFF. In DNA, the CDR3 is TGCAGCGGTAGGCGGGGGAATTATGAGCAGTTCTTC. The V gene is TRBV29-1, the J gene TRBJ2-1; 7 bases align to TRBD2. Per the germline V gene, CDR1 is SQVTM and CDR2 is ANQGSEA. This CDR3 has 12 amino acids. J gave up 8 bases and V 7 bases, and 8 bases lay outside the gene matches.

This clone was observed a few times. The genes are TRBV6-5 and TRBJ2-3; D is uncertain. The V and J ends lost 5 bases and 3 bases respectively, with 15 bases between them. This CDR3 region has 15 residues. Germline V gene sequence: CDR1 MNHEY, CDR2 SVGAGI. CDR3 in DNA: TGTGCCAGCAGTAAAGGGCTGTTCGGTACAGATACGCAGTATTTT. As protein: CASSKGLFGTDTQYF.

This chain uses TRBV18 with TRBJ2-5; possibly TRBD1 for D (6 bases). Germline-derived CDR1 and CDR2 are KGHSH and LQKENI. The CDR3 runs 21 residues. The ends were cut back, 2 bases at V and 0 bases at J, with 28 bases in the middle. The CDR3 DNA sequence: TGTGCCAGCTCACCATCAGTCAGGGGCCCTGATTTTAGATTGTACCAAGAGACCCAGTACTTC. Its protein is CASSPSVRGPDFRLYQETQYF.

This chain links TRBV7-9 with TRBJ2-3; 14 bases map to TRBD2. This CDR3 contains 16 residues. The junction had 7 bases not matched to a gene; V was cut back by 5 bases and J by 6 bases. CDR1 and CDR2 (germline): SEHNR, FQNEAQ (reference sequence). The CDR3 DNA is TGTGCCAGCAGCCAGGGACTAGCGGGGGCGGGGGATACGCAGTATTTT. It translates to CASSQGLAGAGDTQYF.

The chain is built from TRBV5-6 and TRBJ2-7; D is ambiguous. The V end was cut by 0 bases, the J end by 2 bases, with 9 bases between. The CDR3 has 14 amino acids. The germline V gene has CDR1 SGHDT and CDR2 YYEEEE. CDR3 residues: CASSLGQRTYEQYF. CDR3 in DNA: TGTGCCAGCAGCTTGGGCCAGAGGACCTACGAGCAGTACTTC.

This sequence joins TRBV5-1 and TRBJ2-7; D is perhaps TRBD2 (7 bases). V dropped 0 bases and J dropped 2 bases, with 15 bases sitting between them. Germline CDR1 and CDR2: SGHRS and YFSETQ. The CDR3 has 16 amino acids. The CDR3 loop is CASSLVSGGTTYEQYF. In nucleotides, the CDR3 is TGCGCCAGCAGCTTGGTATCGGGGGGCACTACCTACGAGCAGTACTTC.

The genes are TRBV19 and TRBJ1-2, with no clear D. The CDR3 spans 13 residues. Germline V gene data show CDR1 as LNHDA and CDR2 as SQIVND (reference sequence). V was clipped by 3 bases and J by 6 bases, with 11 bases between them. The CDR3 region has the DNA TGTGCCAGTAGTATCGAGGCGGCGAATGGCTACACCTTC. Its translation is CASSIEAANGYTF.

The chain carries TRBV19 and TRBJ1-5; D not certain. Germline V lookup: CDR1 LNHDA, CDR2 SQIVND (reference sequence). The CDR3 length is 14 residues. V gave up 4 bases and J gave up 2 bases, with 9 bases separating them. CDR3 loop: CASSSGSGNQPQHF. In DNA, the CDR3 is TGTGCCAGTAGTAGCGGGTCGGGCAATCAGCCCCAGCATTTT.

The CDR3 is CASSYTGTHNSPLHF. CDR3 nucleotides: TGTGCCAGCAGTTACACGGGGACCCATAATTCACCCCTCCACTTT. This chain connects TRBV6-5 to TRBJ1-6, with D possibly matching TRBD1 (5 bases). The CDR3 consists of 15 residues. Trimming removed 2 bases from V and 5 bases from J, with 10 bases in between. The germline V gene encodes CDR1 MNHEY and CDR2 SVGAGI.

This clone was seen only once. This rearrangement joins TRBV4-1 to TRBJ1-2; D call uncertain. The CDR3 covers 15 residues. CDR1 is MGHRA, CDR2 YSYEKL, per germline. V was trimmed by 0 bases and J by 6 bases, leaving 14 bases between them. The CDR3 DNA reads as TGCGCCAGCAGCCAAGAAGCTGCGAGGGCAGATGGCTACACCTTC. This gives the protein CASSQEAARADGYTF.

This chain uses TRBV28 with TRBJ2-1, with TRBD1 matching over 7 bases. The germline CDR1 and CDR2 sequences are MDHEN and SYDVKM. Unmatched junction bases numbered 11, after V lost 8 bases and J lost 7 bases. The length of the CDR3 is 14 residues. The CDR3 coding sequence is TGTGCCAGCCCCCCTGACAGGGTTGTGAATGAGCAGTTCTTC. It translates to CASPPDRVVNEQFF.

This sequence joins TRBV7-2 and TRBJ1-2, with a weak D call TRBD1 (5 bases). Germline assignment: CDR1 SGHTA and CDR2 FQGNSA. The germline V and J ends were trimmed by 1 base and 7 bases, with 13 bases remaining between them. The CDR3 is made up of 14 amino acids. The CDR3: CASSLGGQGGGYTF. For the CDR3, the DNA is TGTGCCAGCAGCTTAGGGGGTCAGGGTGGTGGCTACACCTTC.

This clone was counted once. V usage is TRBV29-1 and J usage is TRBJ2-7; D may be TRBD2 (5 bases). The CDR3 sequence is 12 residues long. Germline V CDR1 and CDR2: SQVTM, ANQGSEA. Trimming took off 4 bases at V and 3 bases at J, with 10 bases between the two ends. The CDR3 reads CSVGPRDYEQYF. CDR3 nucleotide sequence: TGCAGCGTTGGGCCCCGGGACTACGAGCAGTACTTC.

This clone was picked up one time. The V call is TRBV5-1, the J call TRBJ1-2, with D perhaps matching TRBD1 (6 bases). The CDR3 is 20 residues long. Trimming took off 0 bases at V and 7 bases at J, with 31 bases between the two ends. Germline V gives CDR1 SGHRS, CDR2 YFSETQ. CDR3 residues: CASSLGGDGNRVGAPRGYTF. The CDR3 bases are TGCGCCAGCAGCTTGGGGGGAGACGGTAACAGGGTCGGCGCCCCTCGTGGCTACACCTTC.

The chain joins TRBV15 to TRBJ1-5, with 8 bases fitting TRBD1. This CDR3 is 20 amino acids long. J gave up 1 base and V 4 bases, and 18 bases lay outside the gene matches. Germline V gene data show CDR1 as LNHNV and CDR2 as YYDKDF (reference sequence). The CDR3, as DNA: TGTGCCACCAGCAACCCCAAAAGGACAGGGCCATTTCGGAGCAATCAGCCCCAGCATTTT. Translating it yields CATSNPKRTGPFRSNQPQHF.

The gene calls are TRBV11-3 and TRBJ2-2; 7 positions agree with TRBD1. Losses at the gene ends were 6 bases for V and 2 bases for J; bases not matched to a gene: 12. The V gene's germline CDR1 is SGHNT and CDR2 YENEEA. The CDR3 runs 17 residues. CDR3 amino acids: CASSRGPFGDNTGELFF. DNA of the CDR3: TGTGCCAGCAGTAGGGGGCCGTTCGGAGATAACACCGGGGAGCTGTTTTTT.

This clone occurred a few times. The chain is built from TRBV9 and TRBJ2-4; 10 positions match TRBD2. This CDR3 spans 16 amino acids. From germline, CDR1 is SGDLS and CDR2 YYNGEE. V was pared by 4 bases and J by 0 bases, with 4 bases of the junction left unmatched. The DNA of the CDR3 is TGTGCCAGCAGCCCCAGACTAGCGGGAGCCAAAAACATTCAGTACTTC. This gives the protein CASSPRLAGAKNIQYF.